The rows below give T cell receptor beta chains drawn from one sample of a study of Ad26.COV2.S vaccination and SARS-CoV-2 variants. Only in-frame clones appear in the TCRdb table, and some are missing; sequencing was by immunoSEQ multiplex PCR. This table has more than 300,000 clones, approximately 90% appearing once. This specimen consisted of peripheral blood, obtained in a trial of Ad26.COV2.S vaccine versus placebo. The receptors here all came from a person aged 18-65 years who received the Ad26.COV2.S COVID-19 vaccine or a placebo. Both conserved end residues are part of each CDR3. The D gene is left open where the match is weak.

>TRBV19|TRBJ2-7|TRBD2
CASSIGPGGEDYEQYF
TGTGCCAGTAGTATAGGTCCGGGAGGGGAGGACTACGAGCAGTACTTC
>TRBV7-2|TRBJ2-7|NA
CASTPSAFLGEQYF
TGTGCCAGCACCCCCTCGGCGTTCCTAGGGGAGCAGTACTTC
>TRBV7-2|TRBJ2-2|NA
CASSLDLPASNTGELFF
TGTGCCAGCAGCTTAGACCTTCCAGCTTCCAACACCGGGGAGCTGTTTTTT
>TRBV7-8|TRBJ2-6|TRBD1
CASSLGDRGTSGANVLTF
TGTGCCAGCAGCTTAGGGGACAGGGGTACCTCTGGGGCCAACGTCCTGACTTTC
>TRBV7-8|TRBJ2-2|TRBD1
CASRFGQGDTGELFF
TGTGCCAGCCGATTCGGACAGGGCGACACCGGGGAGCTGTTTTTT
>TRBV7-9|TRBJ1-4|TRBD1
CASSSGGGHEKLFF
TGTGCCAGCAGCTCGGGAGGGGGCCATGAAAAACTGTTTTTT
>TRBV5-6|TRBJ2-5|NA
CASSSGLRSQETQYF
TGTGCCAGCAGCTCGGGGCTGCGCTCTCAAGAGACCCAGTACTTC
>TRBV19|TRBJ2-1|TRBD2
CASSKGTSGGSYNEQFF
TGTGCCAGTAGTAAAGGGACTAGCGGGGGTTCCTACAATGAGCAGTTCTTC
>TRBV4-2|TRBJ1-6|NA
CASSQDYGVSVNSPLHF
TGTGCCAGCAGCCAAGATTATGGGGTCTCCGTTAATTCACCCCTCCACTTT
>TRBV7-6|TRBJ2-1|TRBD2
CASSLRTSGRGNEQFF
TGTGCCAGCAGCTTAAGGACTAGCGGGAGGGGGAATGAGCAGTTCTTC